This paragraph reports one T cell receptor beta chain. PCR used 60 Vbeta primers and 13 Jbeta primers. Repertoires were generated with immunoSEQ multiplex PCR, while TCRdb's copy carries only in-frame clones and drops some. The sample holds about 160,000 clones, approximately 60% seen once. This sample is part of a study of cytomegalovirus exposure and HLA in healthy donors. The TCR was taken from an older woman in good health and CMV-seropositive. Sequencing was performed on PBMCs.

CDR3 DNA sequence: TGTGCCAGCAGCGGTCTAGTAGGCAGGGGGGTTGGCAATCAGCCCCAGCATTTT. It translates to CASSGLVGRGVGNQPQHF. This sequence joins TRBV28 and TRBJ1-5; the match to TRBD1 covers 7 bases. CDR1 MDHEN and CDR2 SYDVKM come from the germline V gene. The CDR3 length is 18 residues. Trimming removed 6 bases from V and 2 bases from J; junction bases left unmatched: 16.